This T cell receptor (beta chain) comes out of a study of blood T cell repertoires in COVID-19. Across the whole study: The analysed material was cDNA or gDNA that came from T cells, B-cell-depleted T cells, or PBMCs.

Some clones are missing from TCRdb's copy, which holds only in-frame ones; the method was immunoSEQ multiplex PCR. The sample consists of some 400,000 clones, approximately 87% of them appearing once. V trimming: 4 bases; J trimming: 6 bases; junction bases outside the gene matches: 8. The CDR3 totals 14 residues. Germline CDR1 is SGHDT and CDR2 is YYEEEE. This clone was observed once. This receptor was obtained from a man in his thirties or forties who had recovered from COVID-19. The chain joins TRBV5-6 to TRBJ1-2, with 8 bases lining up with TRBD1. The sequencing input was PBMCs or T cells enriched from blood (not recorded which). The CDR3 sequence: CASSLGWTGNGYTF. The DNA for the CDR3 is TGTGCCAGCAGCCTCGGGTGGACAGGGAATGGCTACACCTTC. Supplemented by reference TRBV5-6 and TRBJ1-2, the full variable domain reads DAGVTQSPTHLIKTRGQQVTLRCSPKSGHDTVSWYQQALGQGPQFIFQYYEEEERQRGNFPDRFSGHQFPNYSSELNVNALLLGDSALYLCASSLGWTGNGYTFGSGTRLTVV.